The 24 T cell receptor beta chains below come from one sample, sequenced in a study of blood T cell repertoires in COVID-19. Sequencing used immunoSEQ multiplex PCR; TCRdb keeps in-frame clones, though not all of them. The data contain over 140,000 clones, approximately 84% of them seen just once; the ten biggest clones take up under 4.5%. The specimen was peripheral blood. These receptors all come from a woman aged 55-69 years with acute or convalescent COVID-19.

V usage is TRBV13 and J usage is TRBJ2-6; D gene ambiguous. The CDR3 consists of 14 residues. V dropped 7 bases and J dropped 0 bases, with 7 bases sitting between them. Germline-derived CDR1 and CDR2 are PRHDT and FYEKMQ (reference sequence). The CDR3 DNA reads as TGTGCCAGCAATCGGTACTCTGGGGCCAACGTCCTGACTTTC. Its protein product is CASNRYSGANVLTF. Full variable domain (outside the CDR3, taken from reference TRBV13 and TRBJ2-6): AAGVIQSPRHLIKEKRETATLKCYPIPRHDTVYWYQQGPGQDPQFLISFYEKMQSDKGSIPDRFSAQQFSDYHSELNMSSLELGDSALYFCASNRYSGANVLTFGAGSRLTVL.

The chain employs TRBV7-3 and TRBJ1-5; 8 bases map to TRBD1. Germline loops: CDR1 SGHTA, CDR2 FQGTGA. The CDR3 spans 13 residues. Germline trimming cut 4 bases from V and 7 bases from J; bases unmatched to any gene: 3. CDR3 protein: CASSSDREQPQHF. CDR3 sequence (DNA): TGTGCCAGCAGCTCGGACAGGGAACAGCCCCAGCATTTT.

The CDR3 is CASSSFSSYEQYF. CDR3 in DNA: TGTGCCAGCAGTTCCTTTAGCTCCTACGAGCAGTACTTC. The chain carries TRBV27 and TRBJ2-7; D remains ambiguous. Trimming pared 4 bases from V and 0 bases from J, leaving 7 bases between. This CDR3 has 13 amino acids. Germline V gene sequence: CDR1 MNHEY, CDR2 SMNVEV (reference sequence).

J is TRBJ2-7 and V is TRBV18; 14 bases align to TRBD2. CDR1 and CDR2 (germline): KGHSH, LQKENI. Unmatched junction bases numbered 2, after V lost 0 bases and J lost 10 bases. The CDR3 has 14 residues. DNA for the CDR3: TGTGCCAGCTCACCACCGGGACTAGCGGGAGTACAGTACTTC. This codes for CASSPPGLAGVQYF.

The gene calls are TRBV7-2 and TRBJ2-1; 8 nucleotides agree with TRBD1. Germline assignment: CDR1 SGHTA and CDR2 FQGNSA. The CDR3 runs to 16 residues. Trimming removed 5 bases from V and 6 bases from J; junction bases left unmatched: 12. This CDR3 reads CASSTYGQGRRNEQFF. In nucleotides, the CDR3 is TGTGCCAGCAGCACCTACGGACAGGGAAGACGCAATGAGCAGTTCTTC.

V gene TRBV30 combines with J gene TRBJ2-7; TRBD1 aligns across 7 bases. Germline-derived CDR1 and CDR2 are GTSNPN and SVGIG (reference sequence). CDR3 size: 13 residues. Trimming cost V 4 bases and J 5 bases; bases outside gene matches: 8. DNA of the CDR3: TGTGCCTGGACCCGGACAGGTCCCCACGAGCAGTACTTC. Amino acids: CAWTRTGPHEQYF.

This chain links TRBV28 with TRBJ2-7; D is ambiguous. The CDR3 extends over 11 amino acids. Germline CDR1 reads MDHEN; CDR2 reads SYDVKM. Trimming cost V 5 bases and J 3 bases, with 5 bases left between them. The CDR3 DNA reads TGTGCCAGCAGTCACTACTACGAGCAGTACTTC. Residues: CASSHYYEQYF.

The chain is built from TRBV27 and TRBJ1-5; no clear D gene. This CDR3 has 15 residues. Trimming took 2 bases from V and 0 from J, leaving 8 bases between them. CDR1 and CDR2 from the germline V gene are MNHEY and SMNVEV (reference sequence). The CDR3 reads CASSLRSYSNQPQHF. The CDR3 DNA sequence: TGTGCCAGCAGTTTACGTTCTTATAGCAATCAGCCCCAGCATTTT.

V and J are TRBV15 and TRBJ2-1; D call uncertain. The CDR3 spans 13 residues. Trimming took 2 bases from V and 5 from J, leaving 7 bases between them. Germline values: CDR1 LNHNV, CDR2 YYDKDF (reference sequence). DNA for the CDR3: TGTGCCACCAGCAGACTACCCAACAATGAGCAGTTCTTC. Amino acid sequence: CATSRLPNNEQFF.

The chain combines TRBV6-5 with TRBJ2-5; D not resolved. This CDR3 region has 13 residues. Germline CDR1 is MNHEY and CDR2 is SVGAGI. Trimming took off 5 bases at V and 2 bases at J, with 9 bases between the two ends. The CDR3 coding sequence is TGTGCCAGCAGTATGGTTCTACAAGAGACCCAGTACTTC. Translation gives CASSMVLQETQYF.

This clone was recorded a few times. The J gene is TRBJ1-5, the V gene TRBV3-1 (or the pseudogene TRBV3-2); 9 nucleotides agree with TRBD1. Germline CDR1 and CDR2: LGHDT and YNNKEL (reference sequence). Trimming removed 4 bases from V and 3 bases from J; junction bases left unmatched: 7. The CDR3 loop spans 16 amino acids. The CDR3: CASSPGQGLSNQPQHF. The DNA for the CDR3 is TGTGCCAGCAGCCCGGGACAGGGTTTATCCAATCAGCCCCAGCATTTT.

The rearrangement joins TRBV7-9 to TRBJ2-7; 7 positions agree with TRBD2. This CDR3 spans 13 amino acids. CDR1 SEHNR and CDR2 FQNEAQ come from the germline V gene (reference sequence). V dropped 0 bases and J dropped 7; count of bases not matched to a gene: 3. Here the CDR3 reads CASSLAGGREQYF. The CDR3 coding sequence is TGTGCCAGCAGCTTAGCGGGAGGGAGGGAGCAGTACTTC. Full variable domain (missing parts from reference TRBV7-9 and TRBJ2-7): DTGVSQNPRHKITKRGQNVTFRCDPISEHNRLYWYRQTLGQGPEFLTYFQNEAQLEKSRLLSDRFSAERPKGSFSTLEIQRTEQGDSAMYLCASSLAGGREQYFGPGTRLTVT.

This rearrangement joins TRBV28 to TRBJ2-7; 8 nucleotides line up with TRBD2. Germline trimming cut 5 bases from V and 1 base from J; bases unmatched to any gene: 7. Germline-derived CDR1 and CDR2 are MDHEN and SYDVKM. CDR3 size: 15 residues. CDR3 protein: CASSDETSASYEQYF. DNA for the CDR3: TGTGCCAGCAGTGACGAGACTAGCGCTTCCTACGAGCAGTACTTC.

J is TRBJ2-2 and V is TRBV24-1; 8 bases align to TRBD2. This CDR3 has 17 residues. The trim removed 4 bases at V and 3 bases at J, leaving 9 bases unmatched. Germline V CDR1 and CDR2: KGHDR, SFDVKD. The CDR3 nucleotides are TGTGCCACCAGTGACCCGAGTTTAGCGGGGTACACCGGGGAGCTGTTTTTT. Protein: CATSDPSLAGYTGELFF.

A few counts support this clone. The chain links TRBV11-2 to TRBJ2-5, with a tentative D call TRBD2 (6 bases). Germline assignment: CDR1 SGHAT and CDR2 FQNNGV. The V end lost 1 base, the J end lost 3 bases, and 21 bases lay between the germline ends. The CDR3 is made up of 18 amino acids. DNA for the CDR3: TGTGCCAGCAGCTTAGGGCTGGGTTTGGGACTCCGGGAAGAGACCCAGTACTTC. Translated, it gives CASSLGLGLGLREETQYF.

This chain joins TRBV6-5 and TRBJ1-2, with 7 bases matching TRBD1. There are 13 residues in the CDR3. Germline V gene lookup returns CDR1 MNHEY and CDR2 SVGAGI. The ends lost 5 bases at V and 3 bases at J; junction bases unmatched: 3. CDR3 in DNA: TGTGCCAGCAGTACCACAGGGGACTATGGCTACACCTTC. Translated: CASSTTGDYGYTF.

The J gene is TRBJ1-2, the V gene TRBV28; 12 positions match TRBD1. Trimming removed 10 bases from V and 4 bases from J; junction bases left unmatched: 13. The V gene's germline CDR1 is MDHEN and CDR2 SYDVKM. The CDR3 loop spans 16 amino acids. This CDR3 reads CATDTGTGGAGYGYTF. In DNA, the CDR3 is TGTGCCACCGATACCGGGACAGGGGGCGCTGGCTATGGCTACACCTTC.

The sample holds a few counts of this clone. V usage is TRBV2 and J usage is TRBJ2-2; 9 bases fit TRBD2. The CDR3 sequence is 15 residues long. Germline loops: CDR1 SNHLY, CDR2 FYNNEI. The junction had 6 bases not matched to a gene; V was cut back by 6 bases and J by 4 bases. DNA for the CDR3: TGTGCCAGCAGCGGGACTAGCTTATTCACCGGGGAGCTGTTTTTT. Translated: CASSGTSLFTGELFF. The entire variable domain, with the rest obtained from reference TRBV2 and TRBJ2-2, is as follows: EPEVTQTPSHQVTQMGQEVILRCVPISNHLYFYWYRQILGQKVEFLVSFYNNEISEKSEIFDDQFSVERPDGSNFTLKIRSTKLEDSAMYFCASSGTSLFTGELFFGEGSRLTVL.

This clone has more than one count but fewer than ten. The chain combines TRBV18 with TRBJ1-3, with D maybe TRBD1 (5 bases). This CDR3 is 16 amino acids long. Trimming pared 4 bases from V and 0 bases from J, leaving 13 bases between. Germline CDR1 is KGHSH and CDR2 is LQKENI. The CDR3 loop is CASSQPGGPSGNTIYF. CDR3 DNA: TGTGCCAGCTCACAACCGGGGGGACCCTCTGGAAACACCATATATTTT.

This chain connects TRBV7-8 to TRBJ1-5; D perhaps matches TRBD1 (5 bases). Germline CDR1 and CDR2: SGHVS and FQNEAQ. V dropped 1 base and J dropped 7 bases, with 11 bases sitting between them. CDR3 length: 14 amino acids. The CDR3 DNA sequence: TGTGCCAGCAGCTTAGACAGGCTTGGGCAGCCCCAGCATTTT. This translates into CASSLDRLGQPQHF.

The chain uses TRBV5-1 and TRBJ2-3; D is unresolved. V was clipped by 0 bases and J by 1 base, with 6 bases between them. Germline CDR1 is SGHRS and CDR2 is YFSETQ. The CDR3 sequence is 14 residues long. CDR3 bases: TGCGCCAGCAGCTTGGCCACACGCACAGATACGCAGTATTTT. It translates to CASSLATRTDTQYF.

The V call is TRBV5-4, the J call TRBJ2-3; 8 bases align to TRBD2. Germline CDR1 and CDR2: SGHNT and YYREEE (reference sequence). The CDR3 sequence is 16 residues long. Trimming took 2 bases from V and 2 from J; bases not matched to a gene: 7. Written as DNA, the CDR3 is TGTGCCAGCAGCTTTACTAGCGGTAAATACACAGATACGCAGTATTTT. Translation: CASSFTSGKYTDTQYF.

This clone was picked up a small number of times. V is TRBV19 and J is TRBJ2-7; D is possibly TRBD2 (5 bases). Trimming cost V 5 bases and J 6 bases, with 17 bases left between them. Germline V lookup: CDR1 LNHDA, CDR2 SQIVND (reference sequence). The CDR3 loop spans 14 amino acids. In DNA, the CDR3 is TGTGCCAGTAGTGAGGGTCCAGGACTCGGCGAGCAGTACTTC. It encodes CASSEGPGLGEQYF.

This chain uses TRBV4-1 with TRBJ2-3; TRBD2 aligns across 8 bases. The germline V gene encodes CDR1 MGHRA and CDR2 YSYEKL. The CDR3 runs to 15 residues. With V trimmed by 6 bases and J by 0 bases, 5 bases remained unmatched. The CDR3, as DNA: TGCGCCAGCAGTCTAGCGGGCCCGAGCACAGATACGCAGTATTTT. Translated: CASSLAGPSTDTQYF.